This T cell receptor (beta chain) stems from a study of blood T cells in healthy people across ages. J lost 0 bases, V lost 0 bases, and 5 bases had no gene match. The CDR3 is 16 residues long. Germline lookup yields CDR1 DFQATT and CDR2 SNEGSKA (reference sequence). Primed by a sample-barcoded 5' primer and a J-beta primer mix, a second PCR proceeded for about 6 to 12 cycles. Every cDNA molecule bore a tag from a template-switch adaptor containing 12 random nucleotides. MiXCR was run by TCRdb on the 5' RACE reads, yielding one entry per CDR3 protein. The sample has about 1.4 million distinct CDR3 sequences; approximately 59% are singletons. Samples had at least 7 million PBMCs isolated from them.

V gene TRBV20-1 combines with J gene TRBJ2-4; the match to TRBD1 covers 7 bases. The receptor was isolated from a man younger than 35 in good health. Sequencing used blood. The CDR3 coding sequence is TGCAGTGCTAGAGATACAGGGGCCTTAGCCAAAAACATTCAGTACTTC. It codes for CSARDTGALAKNIQYF.